The 4 T cell receptor beta chains below all came from one sample that was sequenced in a study of blood T cell repertoires in COVID-19. This table comes from immunoSEQ multiplex PCR, and its TCRdb copy is limited to in-frame clones, with some not included. The table has approximately 170,000 clones, 80% to 90% seen once. Sequencing used peripheral blood. These receptors all stem from a man aged 25 to 40 with acute or convalescent COVID-19.

This chain links TRBV6-6 with TRBJ1-2, with 11 bases matching TRBD1. The ends lost 10 bases at V and 7 bases at J; junction bases unmatched: 8. This CDR3 is built from 13 residues. Germline lookup yields CDR1 MNHNY and CDR2 SVGAGI (reference sequence). The CDR3 region has the DNA TGTGCCACAAAGGGACAGGGGGATTCTGGCTACACCTTC. It is translated as CATKGQGDSGYTF.

The rearrangement joins TRBV6-5 to TRBJ1-4; 8 nucleotides line up with TRBD1. V shed 4 bases and J 6 bases; nucleotides not matched to a gene: 7. The CDR3 has 15 amino acids. Germline CDR1 and CDR2: MNHEY and SVGAGI. CDR3 in amino acids: CASSSRTGRYEKLFF. CDR3 nucleotide sequence: TGTGCCAGCAGTTCCCGGACAGGGCGTTATGAAAAACTGTTTTTT.

Notes on this clone: This same CDR3 is encoded by further DNA sequences in the sample. The chain couples TRBV19 to TRBJ1-3; D is perhaps TRBD1 (6 bases). V lost 5 bases and J lost 0, with 8 bases in between. Germline V gene sequence: CDR1 LNHDA, CDR2 SQIVND (reference sequence). The CDR3 is 14 residues long. The DNA of the CDR3 is TGTGCCAGTAGTTCAGGGGCCTCTGGAAACACCATATATTTT. It yields the protein CASSSGASGNTIYF. Looking up the rest from reference TRBV19 and TRBJ1-3 gives the full variable domain: DGGITQSPKYLFRKEGQNVTLSCEQNLNHDAMYWYRQDPGQGLRLIYYSQIVNDFQKGDIAEGYSVSREKKESFPLTVTSAQKNPTAFYLCASSSGASGNTIYFGEGSWLTVV.

This chain connects TRBV29-1 to TRBJ1-2, with a tentative D call TRBD1 (6 bases). Germline assignment: CDR1 SQVTM and CDR2 ANQGSEA. The germline V and J ends were trimmed by 7 bases and 2 bases, with 11 bases remaining between them. The CDR3 is 12 amino acids. CDR3 residues: CSAGQSNYGYTF. In DNA form, the CDR3 reads TGCAGCGCCGGACAGTCCAACTATGGCTACACCTTC.